These T cell receptor beta chains were read from a single sample in a study of beta chain features in type 1 diabetes. Produced via immunoSEQ multiplex PCR; TCRdb's table is partial and in-frame only. The sample carries some 160,000 clones, about 8.3% recorded once. Sequencing input: central memory CD4+ T cells from blood. These receptor sequences come from a woman younger than 30 with type 1 diabetes. The CDR3 runs from the conserved cysteine through the conserved F or W.

TRBV5-1	CASSSRGLASPNEQFF
TRBV13	CASSTGDRDYGYTF
TRBV10-3	CAISDLVGQVELFF
TRBV6-5	CASSSGFEKLFF
TRBV29-1	CSVANGQGSEQYF
TRBV5-1	CASSGTGGDTEAFF
TRBV6-1	CASSWSFGANVLTF
TRBV7-8	CASSSKGDGTGELFF
TRBV11-2	CASSFSFLAAQETQYF
TRBV6-6	CASSPGTERSKNIQYF
TRBV9	CASSGTSGRPTDTQYF
TRBV7-9	CASSWGVQETQYF
TRBV5-1	CASSLQGGPYEQYF
TRBV19	CASISRTGRTHF
TRBV5-1	CASSLGLAWETQYF
TRBV18	CASSPRWEDTIYF
TRBV4-3	CASSQEVAGVANEQFF
TRBV7-8	CASSFDRRNEQFF
TRBV11-3	CASSPTGTGVREAFF
TRBV5-6	CASSLGQAETQYF
TRBV28	CASSLVWAYF
TRBV4-3	CASSQDYTSYEQYF
TRBV18	CASSPLDRTIYF
TRBV7-3	CASSQLAGPQETQYF
TRBV28	CASRGGGSGYEQYF
TRBV15	CATSSLEGFHEQYF
TRBV28	CASGRGEQYF
TRBV5-1	CASSNPAGGSYNEQFF
TRBV15	CATSRGQGREETQYF
TRBV5-1	CASSSNRGSDEQYF
TRBV28	CASSNGLAGGVNEQFF
TRBV18	CASSPNWGQEETQYF
TRBV5-4	CASRRESSGNTIYF
TRBV9	CASSQGGRTDGYTF
TRBV13	CASSLGEGQYF
TRBV7-3	CASSQRGNSPLHF
TRBV5-4	CATLHRDRGNYGYTF
TRBV15	CATSRGQGSDTQYF
TRBV7-9	CASSLGAAASYNEQFF
TRBV6-6	CASSKGTSGSIAIF
TRBV15	CATSRALSTSEKLFF
TRBV6-6	CASSQKGSDYEQYF
TRBV11-3	CASRTSGAGGQETQYF
TRBV7-9	CASSLRGVNADTQYF
TRBV2	CASSEGLNQPQHF
TRBV11-3	CASNNRDRRLFF